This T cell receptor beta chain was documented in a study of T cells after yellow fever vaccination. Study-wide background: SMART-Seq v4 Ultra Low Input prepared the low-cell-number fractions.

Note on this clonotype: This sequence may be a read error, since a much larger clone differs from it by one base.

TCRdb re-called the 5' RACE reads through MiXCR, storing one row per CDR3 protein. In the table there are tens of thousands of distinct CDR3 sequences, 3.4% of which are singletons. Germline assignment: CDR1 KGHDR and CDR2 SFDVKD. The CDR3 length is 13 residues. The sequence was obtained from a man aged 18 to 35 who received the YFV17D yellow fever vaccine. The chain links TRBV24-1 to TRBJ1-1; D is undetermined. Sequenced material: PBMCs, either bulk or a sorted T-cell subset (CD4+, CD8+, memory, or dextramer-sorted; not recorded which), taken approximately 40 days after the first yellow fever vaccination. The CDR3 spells CATGDLENTEAFF. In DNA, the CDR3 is TGTGCCACCGGTGATTTGGAGAACACTGAAGCTTTCTTT.